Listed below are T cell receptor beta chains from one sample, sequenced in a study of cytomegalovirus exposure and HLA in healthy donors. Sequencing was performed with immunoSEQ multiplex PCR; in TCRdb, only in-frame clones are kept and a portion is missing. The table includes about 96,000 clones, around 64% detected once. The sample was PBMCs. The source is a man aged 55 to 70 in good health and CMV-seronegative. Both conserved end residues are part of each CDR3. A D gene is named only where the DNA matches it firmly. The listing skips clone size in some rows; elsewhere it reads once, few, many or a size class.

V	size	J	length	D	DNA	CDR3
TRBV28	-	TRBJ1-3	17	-	TGTGCCAGCAGTTTACAGGGCCGGCGGGACCCAGGAAACACCATATATTTT	CASSLQGRRDPGNTIYF
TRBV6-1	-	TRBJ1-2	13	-	TGTGCCAGCAGTGAGGGGGGGAACTATGGCTACACCTTC	CASSEGGNYGYTF
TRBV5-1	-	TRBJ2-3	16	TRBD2	TGCGCCAGCAGCTTGACTAGCGGGGGAATCACAGATACGCAGTATTTT	CASSLTSGGITDTQYF
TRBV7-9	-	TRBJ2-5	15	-	TGTGCCAGCAGCACAAGCAACAGGGCCGAGGAGACCCAGTACTTC	CASSTSNRAEETQYF
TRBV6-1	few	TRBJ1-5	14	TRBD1	TGTGCCAGCAGTGAAGGACAGGGCTTTCAGCCCCAGCATTTT	CASSEGQGFQPQHF
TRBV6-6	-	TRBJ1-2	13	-	TGTGCCAGCAGTTGGGGCAGCCCTCCGGGCTACACCTTC	CASSWGSPPGYTF
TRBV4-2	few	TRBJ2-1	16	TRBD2	TGTGCCAGCAGCCAAGGGGGCGGGAGGTGGAATAATGAGCAGTTCTTC	CASSQGGGRWNNEQFF
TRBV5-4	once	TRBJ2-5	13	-	TGTGCCAGCAGCCTCAGGGGCGGGGAGACCCAGTACTTC	CASSLRGGETQYF
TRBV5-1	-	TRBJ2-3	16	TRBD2	TGCGCCAGCAGCTTGGTCGGCGGGAGGGTAGGAGATACGCAGTATTTT	CASSLVGGRVGDTQYF
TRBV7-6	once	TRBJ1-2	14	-	TGTGCCAGCAGCTTAGGAGGACTTGCGAATGGCTACACCTTC	CASSLGGLANGYTF
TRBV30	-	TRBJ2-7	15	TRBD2	TGTGCCTGGAGTGGACTAGCGGGAGGGACCTACGAGCAGTACTTC	CAWSGLAGGTYEQYF
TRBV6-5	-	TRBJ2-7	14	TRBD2	TGTGCCAGCAAACGAAGCGGGAGCTCCTACGAGCAGTACTTC	CASKRSGSSYEQYF
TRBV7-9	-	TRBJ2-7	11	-	TGTGCCAGCAGTCGGGACTACGAGCAGTACTTC	CASSRDYEQYF
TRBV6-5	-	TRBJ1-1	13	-	TGTGCCAGCAGCCCTAGGGGATATACTGAAGCTTTCTTT	CASSPRGYTEAFF
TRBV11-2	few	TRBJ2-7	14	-	TGTGCCAGCAGCTTAGCAGGGGGGATCTACGAGCAGTACTTC	CASSLAGGIYEQYF
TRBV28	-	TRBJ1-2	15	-	TGTGCCAGCGGGTATGGTAGGGGGAACAACTATGGCTACACCTTC	CASGYGRGNNYGYTF
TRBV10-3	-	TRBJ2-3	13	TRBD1	TGTGCCATCATGGGACAGGGCACAGATACGCAGTATTTT	CAIMGQGTDTQYF
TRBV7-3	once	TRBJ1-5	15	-	TGTGCCAGCAGCTTAGTGAACAGTCAGGGGCAGCCCCAGCATTTT	CASSLVNSQGQPQHF
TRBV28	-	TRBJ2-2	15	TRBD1	TGTGCCAGCAGCTGGGACAGGGGGCGCCCCGGGGAGCTGTTTTTT	CASSWDRGRPGELFF
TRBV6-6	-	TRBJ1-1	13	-	TGTGCCAGCAGTACCAGGGTGAACACTGAAGCTTTCTTT	CASSTRVNTEAFF
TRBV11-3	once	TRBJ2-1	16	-	TGTGCCAGCAGCTCTGCAAGACACGGCCTTTACAATGAGCAGTTCTTC	CASSSARHGLYNEQFF
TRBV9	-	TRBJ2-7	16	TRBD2	TGTGCCAGCAGCGTTGGCCCGGGAGGGCCCCCCTACGAGCAGTACTTC	CASSVGPGGPPYEQYF
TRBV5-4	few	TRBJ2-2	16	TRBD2	TGTGCCAGCAGCACCCGACTAGCGGGGGCCACCGGGGAGCTGTTTTTT	CASSTRLAGATGELFF
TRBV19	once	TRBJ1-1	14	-	TGTGCCAGTAGTACAGCTACAGGGCTCGCTGAAGCTTTCTTT	CASSTATGLAEAFF
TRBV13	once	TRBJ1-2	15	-	TGTGCCAGCAGCGCGGCGGGGGGACCTAACTATGGCTACACCTTC	CASSAAGGPNYGYTF
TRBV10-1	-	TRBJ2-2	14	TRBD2	TGCGCCAGGGGGGGGAGGAAGGGACCCGGGGAGCTGTTTTTT	CARGGRKGPGELFF
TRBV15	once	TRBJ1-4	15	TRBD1	TGTGCCACCAGCAACCGGGACAGGGGTTGGGAAAAACTGTTTTTT	CATSNRDRGWEKLFF
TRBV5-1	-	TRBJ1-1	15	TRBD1	TGCGCCAGCAGCTTGAGGGGACAGGGATCCACTGAAGCTTTCTTT	CASSLRGQGSTEAFF
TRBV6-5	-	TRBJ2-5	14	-	TGTGCCAGCAGTAGGCCGGGACTCCAAGAGACCCAGTACTTC	CASSRPGLQETQYF
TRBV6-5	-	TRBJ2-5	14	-	TGTGCCAGCAGTTACTCCCCCGACGGGGAGACCCAGTACTTC	CASSYSPDGETQYF
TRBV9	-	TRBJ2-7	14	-	TGTGCCAGCAGCCCGCCCGGGTTAGCCTACGAGCAGTACTTC	CASSPPGLAYEQYF
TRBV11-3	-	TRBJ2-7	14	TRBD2	TGTGCCACCGAAAATAGCGGGATCTCCTACGAGCAGTACTTC	CATENSGISYEQYF
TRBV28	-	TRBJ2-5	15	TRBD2	TGTGCCAGCATCAAAGGGCGGGACTATGGTGAGACCCAGTACTTC	CASIKGRDYGETQYF
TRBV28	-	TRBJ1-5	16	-	TGTGCCAGCAGTCTATCCTCCGACGGGAGCAATCAGCCCCAGCATTTT	CASSLSSDGSNQPQHF
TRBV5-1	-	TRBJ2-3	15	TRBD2	TGCGCCAGCAGCTTGGGGGCGGGAGTCGGAGATACGCAGTATTTT	CASSLGAGVGDTQYF
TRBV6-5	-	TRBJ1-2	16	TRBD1	TGTGCCAGCAGTTACACCGGGACAGAGGCTAACTATGGCTACACCTTC	CASSYTGTEANYGYTF
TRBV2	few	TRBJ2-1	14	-	TGTGCCAGCAGTGAGCACGGGGGTCTCACTGAGCAGTTCTTC	CASSEHGGLTEQFF
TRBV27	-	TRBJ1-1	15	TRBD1	TGTGCCAGCAGTCTTCTACCCGGGACAGGCACTGAAGCTTTCTTT	CASSLLPGTGTEAFF
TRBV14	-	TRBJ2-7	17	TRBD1	TGTGCCAGCAGCCTTAGGATGGACAGGGCGAGCTCCTACGAGCAGTACTTC	CASSLRMDRASSYEQYF
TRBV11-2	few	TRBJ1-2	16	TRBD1	TGTGCCAGCAGCTCAAAAGGACAGGGGCTGGACTATGGCTACACCTTC	CASSSKGQGLDYGYTF
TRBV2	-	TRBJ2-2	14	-	TGTGCCAGCAGGGGGACTGCGAACACCGGGGAGCTGTTTTTT	CASRGTANTGELFF
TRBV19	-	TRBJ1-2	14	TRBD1	TGTGCCAGTAGTATCTCGGGACAGCGGTATGGCTACACCTTC	CASSISGQRYGYTF
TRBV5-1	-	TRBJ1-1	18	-	TGCGCCAGCAGCTTGGCCCCAAGCCCTACAGGGCTGGACACTGAAGCTTTCTTT	CASSLAPSPTGLDTEAFF
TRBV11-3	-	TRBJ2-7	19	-	TGTGCCAGCAGCTTAGCCTCGATCGCCAGGGGAAGTAAGCGCTACGAGCAGTACTTC	CASSLASIARGSKRYEQYF
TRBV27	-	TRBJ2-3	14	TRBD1	TGTGCCAGCGCACGGGACAGGCACACAGATACGCAGTATTTT	CASARDRHTDTQYF
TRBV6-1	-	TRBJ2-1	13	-	TGTGCCAGCAGTCCGCGGGAACTACGGGAACAGTTCTTC	CASSPRELREQFF
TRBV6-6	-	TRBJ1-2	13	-	TGTGCCATACAGCGGGGAGGGAGCTATGGCTACACCTTC	CAIQRGGSYGYTF
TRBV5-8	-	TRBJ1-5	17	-	TGTGCCAGCAGTCCAATTAACCGGGTAGGCGGCAATCAGCCCCAGCATTTT	CASSPINRVGGNQPQHF
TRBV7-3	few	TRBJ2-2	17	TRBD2	TGTGCCAGCAGCTTAAGACCGACTAGCGGGAGAGTCGGGGAGCTGTTTTTT	CASSLRPTSGRVGELFF
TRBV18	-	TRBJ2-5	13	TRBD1	TGTGCCAGCTCACCACAGGGGGCGGAGACCCAGTACTTC	CASSPQGAETQYF
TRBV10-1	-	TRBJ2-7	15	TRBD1	TGCGCCAGCAGTGACCCCACAGGGGGCCCGAACGAGCAGTACTTC	CASSDPTGGPNEQYF
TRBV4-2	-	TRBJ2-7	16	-	TGTGCCAGCAGCCAAGAACGGGGGGCGAGCTCCTACGAGCAGTACTTC	CASSQERGASSYEQYF
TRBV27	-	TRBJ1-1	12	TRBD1	TGTGCCAGCAGGACAGGGCCCACTGAAGCTTTCTTT	CASRTGPTEAFF
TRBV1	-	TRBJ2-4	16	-	TGCACCAGCAGCCAATCTCACTCTAGCGGGAGGGACATTCAGTACTTC	CTSSQSHSSGRDIQYF
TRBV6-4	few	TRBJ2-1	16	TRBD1	TGTGCCAGCAGGATCAGTGGGACAGGGGGCTTTGGGGAGCAGTTCTTC	CASRISGTGGFGEQFF
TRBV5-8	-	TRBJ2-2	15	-	TGTGCCAGCAGCTTGTCTTGGGCATTCGGCGGGGAGCTGTTTTTT	CASSLSWAFGGELFF
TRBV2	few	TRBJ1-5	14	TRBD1	TGTGCCAGCACCGATGACAGGGTTTATCAGCCCCAGCATTTT	CASTDDRVYQPQHF
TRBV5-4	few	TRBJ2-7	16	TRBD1	TGTGCCAGCAGCTTGCGGCGACAGGGGGGCATCTACGAGCAGTACTTC	CASSLRRQGGIYEQYF
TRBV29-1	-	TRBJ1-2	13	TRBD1	TGCAGCGTTGAACTTCGGGACAGCTATGGCTACACCTTC	CSVELRDSYGYTF
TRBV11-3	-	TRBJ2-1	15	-	TGTGCCAGCAGCTTACGGGGAGTGCGATACAATGAGCAGTTCTTC	CASSLRGVRYNEQFF